This T cell receptor (beta chain) stems from a study of shared clonotypes between healthy human individuals. Trimming at V came to 3 bases and at J to 1 base, leaving 2 bases not matched to a gene. This CDR3 contains 14 residues. Germline V gene sequence: CDR1 SSHAT, CDR2 FNYEAQ (reference sequence). Profiling relied on immunoSEQ multiplex PCR, and the TCRdb table lists in-frame clones only, not all of them. The sample contains over a million clones, 78% of which appear only once. As to this clone: A clone one base away is much larger, so this may be a read error.

The chain has TRBV7-7 and TRBJ2-5, with 7 bases lining up with TRBD2. The clonotype comes from a young man in good health. Some clones in this sample may be carry-over from other donors' samples. Sequencing used memory CD4+ T cells from PBMCs. The subset: CD45RA-negative fraction. CDR3 in DNA: TGTGCCAGCAGCTTGCGACTAGCCCAAGAGACCCAGTACTTC. Amino acids: CASSLRLAQETQYF.